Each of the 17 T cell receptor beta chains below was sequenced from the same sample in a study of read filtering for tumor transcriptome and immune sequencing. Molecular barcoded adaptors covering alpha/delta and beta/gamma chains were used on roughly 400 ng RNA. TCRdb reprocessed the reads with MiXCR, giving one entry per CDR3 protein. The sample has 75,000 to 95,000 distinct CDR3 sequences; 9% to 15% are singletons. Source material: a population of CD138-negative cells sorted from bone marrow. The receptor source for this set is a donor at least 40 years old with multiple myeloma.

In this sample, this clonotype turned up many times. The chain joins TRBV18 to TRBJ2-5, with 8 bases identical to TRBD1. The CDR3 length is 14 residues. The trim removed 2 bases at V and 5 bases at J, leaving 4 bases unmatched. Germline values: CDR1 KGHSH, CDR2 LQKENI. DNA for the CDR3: TGTGCCAGCTCACCAGGACAGGGAGTCGAGACCCAGTACTTC. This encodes CASSPGQGVETQYF.

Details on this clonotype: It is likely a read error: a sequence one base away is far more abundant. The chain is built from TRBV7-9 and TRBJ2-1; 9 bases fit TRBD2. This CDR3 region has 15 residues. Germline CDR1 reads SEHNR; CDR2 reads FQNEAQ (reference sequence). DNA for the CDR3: TGTGCCAGCAGCTTCAAACCTAGCGGGAATAATGGGCAGTTCTTC. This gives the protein CASSFKPSGNNGQFF. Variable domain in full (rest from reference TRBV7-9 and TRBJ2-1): DTGVSQNPRHKITKRGQNVTFRCDPISEHNRLYWYRQTLGQGPEFLTYFQNEAQLEKSRLLSDRFSAERPKGSFSTLEIQRTEQGDSAMYLCASSFKPSGNNGQFFGPGTRLTVL.

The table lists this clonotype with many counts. CDR3 loop: CASSFPGTQGEQYF. The DNA of the CDR3 is TGTGCCAGCAGTTTCCCGGGCACCCAGGGCGAGCAGTACTTC. The chain is built from TRBV12-3 or TRBV12-4 and TRBJ2-7, with a weak D call TRBD1 (5 bases). With 3 bases removed from V and 6 bases from J, the gap between germline ends came to 15 bases. The CDR3 extends over 14 amino acids.

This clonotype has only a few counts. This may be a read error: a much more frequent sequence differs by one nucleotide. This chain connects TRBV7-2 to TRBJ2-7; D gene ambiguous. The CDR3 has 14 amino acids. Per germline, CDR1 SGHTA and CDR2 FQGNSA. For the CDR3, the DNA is TGTGCCAGCAGCTCATTTATTGCCAGCTACGAGCGGTACTTC. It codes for CASSSFIASYERYF.

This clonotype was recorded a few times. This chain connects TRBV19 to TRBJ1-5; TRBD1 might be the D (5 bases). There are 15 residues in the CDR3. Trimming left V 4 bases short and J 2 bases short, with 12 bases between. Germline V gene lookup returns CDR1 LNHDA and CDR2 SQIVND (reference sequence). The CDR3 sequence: CASSNSGTGNQPQHF. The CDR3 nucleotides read TGTGCCAGTAGTAATTCTGGGACCGGCAATCAGCCCCAGCATTTT.

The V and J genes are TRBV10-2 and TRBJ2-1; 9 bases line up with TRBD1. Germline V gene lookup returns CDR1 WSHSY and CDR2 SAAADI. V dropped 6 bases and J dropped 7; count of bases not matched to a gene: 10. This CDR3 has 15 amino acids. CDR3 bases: TGCGCCAGCAGAGAACCGGGACAGGGTAGGAATGAGCAGTTCTTC. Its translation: CASREPGQGRNEQFF.

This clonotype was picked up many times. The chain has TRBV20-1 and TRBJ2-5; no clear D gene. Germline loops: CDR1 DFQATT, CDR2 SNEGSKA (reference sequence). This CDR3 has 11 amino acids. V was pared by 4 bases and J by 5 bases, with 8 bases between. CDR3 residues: CSAKSRETQYF. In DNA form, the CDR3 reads TGCAGTGCTAAATCTCGCGAGACCCAGTACTTC.

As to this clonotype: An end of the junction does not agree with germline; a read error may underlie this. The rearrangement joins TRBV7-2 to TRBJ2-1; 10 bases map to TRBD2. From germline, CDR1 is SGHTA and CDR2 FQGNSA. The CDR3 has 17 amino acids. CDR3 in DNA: TGTGCCAGCAGCTTAGCTAGCGGGAGGAGTTACTACATTGAGCAGTTCTTC. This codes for CASSLASGRSYYIEQFF.

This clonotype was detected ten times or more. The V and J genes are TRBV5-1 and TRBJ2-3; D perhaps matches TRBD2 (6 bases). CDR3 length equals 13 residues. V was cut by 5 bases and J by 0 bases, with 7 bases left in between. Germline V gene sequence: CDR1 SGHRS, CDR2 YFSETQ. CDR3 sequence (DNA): TGCGCCAGCAGGGAGGGGAGCACAGATACGCAGTATTTT. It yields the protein CASREGSTDTQYF.

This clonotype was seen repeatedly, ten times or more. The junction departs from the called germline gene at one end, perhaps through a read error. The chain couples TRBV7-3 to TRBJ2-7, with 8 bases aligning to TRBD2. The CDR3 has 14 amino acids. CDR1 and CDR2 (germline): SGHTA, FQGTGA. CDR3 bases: TGTGCCAGGAGCTCCGGGAGGGGCTCCTACGAGCAGTACTTC. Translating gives CARSSGRGSYEQYF.

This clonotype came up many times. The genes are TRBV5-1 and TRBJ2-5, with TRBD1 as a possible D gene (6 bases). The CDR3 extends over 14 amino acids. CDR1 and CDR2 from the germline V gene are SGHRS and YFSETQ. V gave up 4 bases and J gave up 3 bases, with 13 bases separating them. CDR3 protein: CASSPIYREETQYF. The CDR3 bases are TGCGCCAGCAGCCCCATATACAGGGAAGAGACCCAGTACTTC.

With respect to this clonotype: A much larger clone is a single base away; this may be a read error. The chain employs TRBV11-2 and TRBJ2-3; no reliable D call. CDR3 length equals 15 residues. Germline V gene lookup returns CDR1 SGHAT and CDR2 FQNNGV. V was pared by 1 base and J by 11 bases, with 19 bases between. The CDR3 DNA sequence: TGTGCCAGCAGCTTAGCGCCCCAGAACGGAAATATGCAGTATTTT. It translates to CASSLAPQNGNMQYF.

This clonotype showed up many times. CDR3 sequence (DNA): TGTGCCAGTAGGCTGGTAGGCCTGAACACTGAAGCTTTCTTT. It codes for CASRLVGLNTEAFF. This chain connects TRBV19 to TRBJ1-1; D remains ambiguous. Germline loops: CDR1 LNHDA, CDR2 SQIVND (reference sequence). The CDR3 sequence is 14 residues long. The ends were cut back, 6 bases at V and 0 bases at J, with 11 bases in the middle.

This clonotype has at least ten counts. The CDR3 region is CASSLALGQATPEKLFF. As DNA, the CDR3 is TGCGCCAGCAGCTTGGCTTTGGGACAGGCCACCCCTGAAAAACTGTTTTTT. The genes are TRBV5-1 and TRBJ1-4; 8 bases fit TRBD1. The CDR3 sequence is 17 residues long. The J segment lost 7 bases and the V segment lost 0 bases, leaving 11 bases of the junction unmatched. CDR1 is SGHRS and CDR2 is YFSETQ in the germline V gene.

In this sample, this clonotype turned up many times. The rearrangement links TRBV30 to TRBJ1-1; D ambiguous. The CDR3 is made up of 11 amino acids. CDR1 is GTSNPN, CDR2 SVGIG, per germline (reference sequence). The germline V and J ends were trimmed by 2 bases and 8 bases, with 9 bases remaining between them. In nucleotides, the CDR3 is TGTGCCTGGAGTTTATACAACGAAGCTTTCTTT. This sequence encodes CAWSLYNEAFF.

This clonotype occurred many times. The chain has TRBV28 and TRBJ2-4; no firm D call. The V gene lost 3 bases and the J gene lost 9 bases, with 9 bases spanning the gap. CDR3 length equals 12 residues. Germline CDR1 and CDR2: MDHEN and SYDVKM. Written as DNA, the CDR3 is TGTGCCAGCAGTTTTCCGGGCCCCATTCAGTACTTC. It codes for CASSFPGPIQYF.

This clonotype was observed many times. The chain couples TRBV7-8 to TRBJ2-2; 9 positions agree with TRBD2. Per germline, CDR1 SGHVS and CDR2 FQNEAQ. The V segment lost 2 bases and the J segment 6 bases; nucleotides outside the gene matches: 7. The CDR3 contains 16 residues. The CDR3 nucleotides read TGTGCCAGCAGCTTAAGGCGCGGGAGGGCCGCCGGGGAGCTGTTTTTT. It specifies CASSLRRGRAAGELFF.